This passage covers 15 T cell receptor beta chains from one sample sequenced in a study of CD8+CD57+ T cells in acquired aplastic anemia. CDR3 and TCR beta VDJ profiling relied on genomic DNA as the template. TCRdb itself ran the reads through MiXCR, one entry per CDR3 protein. This sample carries approximately 380,000 distinct CDR3 sequences, 55% to 75% of them seen once, and the ten largest clones take less than 4%. The sample comprised sorted CD4+, CD8+, or CD8+CD57+ T cells (not recorded which) from PBMCs. The receptors derive from a human donor in good health, serving as a control.

This clonotype was picked up many times. The V and J genes are TRBV20-1 and TRBJ1-2, with D possibly being TRBD1 (6 bases). The CDR3 has 13 residues. Trimming took 3 bases from V and 7 from J, leaving 15 bases between them. Germline V gives CDR1 DFQATT, CDR2 SNEGSKA (reference sequence). The CDR3 loop reads CSASAQGKGGYTF. As DNA, the CDR3 is TGCAGTGCTAGTGCTCAGGGGAAAGGTGGCTACACCTTC.

This clonotype appeared many times. The chain links TRBV6-6 to TRBJ1-4; TRBD1 is a possible D gene (5 bases). The CDR3 loop spans 13 amino acids. Trimming left V 8 bases short and J 5 bases short, with 12 bases between. Germline V CDR1 and CDR2: MNHNY, SVGAGI (reference sequence). In DNA form, the CDR3 reads TGTGCCAGCGGGATGGAGGGGAATGAAAAACTGTTTTTT. Encoded protein: CASGMEGNEKLFF.

The rearrangement uses TRBV9 and TRBJ2-1, with TRBD2 matching 9 bases. J lost 7 bases, V lost 0 bases, and 8 bases had no gene match. CDR1 SGDLS and CDR2 YYNGEE come from the germline V gene. CDR3 length: 16 residues. Written as DNA, the CDR3 is TGTGCCAGCAGCGTAGATGAGGCGGGGGGGATGAATGAGCAGTTCTTC. It is translated as CASSVDEAGGMNEQFF. Filled out from reference TRBV9 and TRBJ2-1, the complete variable domain reads DSGVTQTPKHLITATGQRVTLRCSPRSGDLSVYWYQQSLDQGLQFLIQYYNGEERAKGNILERFSAQQFPDLHSELNLSSLELGDSALYFCASSVDEAGGMNEQFFGPGTRLTVL.

As regards this clonotype: Germline is not matched at one junction end, which may reflect a read error. The CDR3 region is CASSSRTGTTDTQF. CDR3 DNA sequence: TGTGCTAGCAGCTCAAGGACAGGTACCACAGATACGCAGTTT. The V gene is TRBV7-7, the J gene TRBJ1-1; 7 nucleotides agree with TRBD1. The CDR3 has 14 amino acids. CDR1 SSHAT and CDR2 FNYEAQ come from the germline V gene (reference sequence).

As to this clonotype: One end of the junction is discordant with germline, which a read error may explain. V is TRBV9 and J is TRBJ1-1; D remains unclear. The CDR3 is 14 residues long. In germline, CDR1 is SGDLS, CDR2 YYNGEE. The CDR3: CASSQSSGNTEAFF. The CDR3 region has the DNA TGCGCCAGCAGCCAGTCGTCAGGGAACACTGAAGCTTTCTTT. The full variable domain, its missing parts supplied by reference TRBV9 and TRBJ1-1, is DSGVTQTPKHLITATGQRVTLRCSPRSGDLSVYWYQQSLDQGLQFLIQYYNGEERAKGNILERFSAQQFPDLHSELNLSSLELGDSALYFCASSQSSGNTEAFFGQGTRLTVV.

This rearrangement joins TRBV5-1 to TRBJ1-2, with 11 bases fitting TRBD1. Per the germline V gene, CDR1 is SGHRS and CDR2 is YFSETQ. CDR3 size: 14 residues. The trim removed 4 bases at V and 8 bases at J, leaving 7 bases unmatched. The CDR3 DNA is TGCGCCAGCAGCCTAACGGGACAGGGGGAGGGCTACACCTTC. This gives the protein CASSLTGQGEGYTF. The complete variable domain, with remaining parts taken from reference TRBV5-1 and TRBJ1-2, reads KAGVTQTPRYLIKTRGQQVTLSCSPISGHRSVSWYQQTPGQGLQFLFEYFSETQRNKGNFPGRFSGRQFSNSRSEMNVSTLELGDSALYLCASSLTGQGEGYTFGSGTRLTVV.

This chain joins TRBV6-2 or TRBV6-3 and TRBJ1-1; 7 bases are shared with TRBD1. The CDR3 is 14 amino acids. Germline V CDR1 and CDR2: MNHEY, SVGEGT. The ends lost 2 bases at V and 4 bases at J; junction bases unmatched: 4. The CDR3 DNA follows: TGTGCCAGCAGTTACCGGACAGGTACCACTGAAGCTTTCTTT. Translation: CASSYRTGTTEAFF.

This clonotype was observed a few times. The rearrangement links TRBV10-1 to TRBJ2-2, with 8 bases matching TRBD2. The trim removed 7 bases at V and 4 bases at J, leaving 11 bases unmatched. Germline CDR1 reads WNHNN; CDR2 reads SYGVQD (reference sequence). This CDR3 is built from 16 residues. The CDR3 DNA reads TGCGCCAGCACCGAAAGTTGGGCGGGAGGCACCGGGGAGCTGTTTTTT. Translating it yields CASTESWAGGTGELFF.

This clonotype has only a few counts. This may stem from a read error, because a much larger clone lies one nucleotide away. This is likely a read error, given that the CDR3 carries no conserved phenylalanine or tryptophan at its end. CDR3 sequence: CASSYSRDRDGYTS. In nucleotides, the CDR3 is TGTGCCAGCAGTTACTCCAGGGACAGGGATGGCTACACCTCC. The gene calls are TRBV6-5 and TRBJ1-2; 9 nucleotides agree with TRBD1. This CDR3 contains 14 residues. The germline V gene encodes CDR1 MNHEY and CDR2 SVGAGI. J gave up 6 bases and V 0 bases, and 2 bases lay outside the gene matches.

The chain combines TRBV9 with TRBJ2-7, with TRBD1 matching 8 bases. The junction had 16 bases not matched to a gene; V was cut back by 3 bases and J by 5 bases. This CDR3 is 17 amino acids long. Looked up from germline, CDR1 is SGDLS and CDR2 is YYNGEE. The CDR3: CASSDGAGGSRYDEQYF. In DNA form, the CDR3 reads TGTGCCAGCAGCGACGGAGCAGGGGGCAGCCGGTATGACGAGCAGTACTTC.

The chain is built from TRBV20-1 and TRBJ2-7; D is uncertain. The CDR3 extends over 13 amino acids. From germline, CDR1 is DFQATT and CDR2 SNEGSKA (reference sequence). V was pared by 0 bases and J by 8 bases, with 14 bases between. CDR3 region: CSARDHARLQQYF. The CDR3 DNA sequence: TGCAGTGCTAGAGATCATGCGCGTTTACAGCAGTACTTC.

Many counts were recorded for this clonotype. The CDR3 loop is CASSFETHNEQFF. CDR3 DNA: TGTGCCAGCAGCTTCGAGACCCACAATGAGCAGTTCTTC. The chain links TRBV5-5 to TRBJ2-1; D not certain. Germline V gene lookup returns CDR1 SGHKS and CDR2 YYEKEE (reference sequence). V was cut by 2 bases and J by 5 bases, with 8 bases left in between. There are 13 residues in the CDR3. The full variable domain, its missing parts supplied by reference TRBV5-5 and TRBJ2-1, is DAGVTQSPTHLIKTRGQQVTLRCSPISGHKSVSWYQQVLGQGPQFIFQYYEKEERGRGNFPDRFSARQFPNYSSELNVNALLLGDSALYLCASSFETHNEQFFGPGTRLTVL.

This clonotype was found a few times. The rearrangement links TRBV2 to TRBJ2-7; no reliable D call. CDR3 length equals 13 residues. Germline values: CDR1 SNHLY, CDR2 FYNNEI. V lost 0 bases, J lost 6 bases, and 9 bases lay in between. The CDR3 reads CASSEALESEQYF. CDR3 DNA: TGTGCCAGCAGTGAAGCGCTCGAGAGCGAGCAGTACTTC.

To note about this clonotype: The conserved final phenylalanine or tryptophan is absent from the CDR3, which likely points to a read error. No DNA is shown, since the ends of the CDR3 on it are uncertain; the CDR3 is the one TCRdb lists. This chain uses TRBV7-6 with TRBJ1-6; the table's D call, TRBD1, was not checked against the DNA. Germline lookup yields CDR1 SGHVS and CDR2 FNYEAQ. The CDR3 length equals 13 residues, ends included. The CDR3 region is CASSLGAGRGLTY.

The chain carries TRBV11-3 and TRBJ1-2; tentatively, D is TRBD1 (5 bases). Trimming stripped 8 bases from V and 5 bases from J, with 18 bases between. CDR1 and CDR2 (germline): SGHNT, YENEEA. This CDR3 is built from 14 residues. CDR3 sequence: CASRCEGTGYGYTF. In nucleotides, the CDR3 is TGTGCCAGCCGCTGCGAGGGGACCGGTTATGGCTACACCTTC.